A single sample gave rise to the 26 T cell receptor beta chains below, sequenced in a study of cytomegalovirus exposure and HLA in healthy donors. Assay: immunoSEQ multiplex PCR; the TCRdb copy retains only in-frame clones and omits some. The sample yields 200,000 to 250,000 clones, approximately 80% seen once. The specimen sequenced was PBMCs. The receptor source for this set is a woman under 40 in good health and CMV-seropositive.

V gene TRBV29-1 combines with J gene TRBJ1-2; 10 nucleotides agree with TRBD1. The CDR3 covers 13 residues. V lost 7 bases, J lost 3 bases, and 5 bases stayed unmatched. Germline CDR1 SQVTM, CDR2 ANQGSEA. The CDR3 spells CSAGGTGDYGYTF. The CDR3, as DNA: TGCAGCGCTGGCGGGACAGGGGACTATGGCTACACCTTC.

The count of this clone is one. The chain couples TRBV5-1 to TRBJ1-2, with TRBD1 identical over 9 bases. The germline CDR1 and CDR2 sequences are SGHRS and YFSETQ. This CDR3 is 16 amino acids long. J was trimmed by 8 bases and V by 3 bases; bases with no gene match: 14. The CDR3 loop is CASSSTGQGDPDGYTF. CDR3 bases: TGCGCCAGCAGCTCCACGGGACAGGGAGATCCTGACGGCTACACCTTC.

CDR3 coding DNA: TGTGCCAGCTCGGGGCAGGCGATAAACTACGAGCAGTACTTC. Translating gives CASSGQAINYEQYF. V gene TRBV2 combines with J gene TRBJ2-7; the D call may be TRBD1 or TRBD2 (5 bases each). The V gene lost 8 bases and the J gene lost 3 bases, with 17 bases spanning the gap. This CDR3 contains 14 residues. CDR1 is SNHLY, CDR2 FYNNEI, per germline.

The J gene is TRBJ1-2, the V gene TRBV7-2; no definite D call. V lost 3 bases and J 3 bases, leaving 8 bases between the germline ends. The length of the CDR3 is 13 residues. The germline gives CDR1 SGHTA, CDR2 FQGNSA. CDR3 amino acids: CASSLFRDYGYTF. DNA for the CDR3: TGTGCCAGCAGCTTGTTTCGCGACTATGGCTACACCTTC.

This chain joins TRBV27 and TRBJ1-1, with no clear D. V was trimmed by 6 bases and J by 4 bases, leaving 15 bases between them. This CDR3 has 14 amino acids. Germline V gene sequence: CDR1 MNHEY, CDR2 SMNVEV (reference sequence). The DNA for the CDR3 is TGTGCCAGCAGGACTCTGGGAGGTATCACTGAAGCTTTCTTT. It translates to CASRTLGGITEAFF.

This clone was found a few times. V usage is TRBV12-5 and J usage is TRBJ2-3; D not resolved. CDR3 length equals 12 residues. With 3 bases removed from V and 6 bases from J, the gap between germline ends came to 7 bases. Germline V gene lookup returns CDR1 LGHNT and CDR2 FRNRAP. The CDR3 loop is CASGLAQDTQYF. Written as DNA, the CDR3 is TGTGCTAGTGGTTTAGCGCAGGATACGCAGTATTTT.

The J gene is TRBJ2-1, the V gene TRBV9; the match to TRBD2 covers 14 bases. This CDR3 has 15 amino acids. V gave up 3 bases and J gave up 9 bases; unmatched junction bases: 5. Germline CDR1 is SGDLS and CDR2 is YYNGEE. The CDR3 DNA is TGTGCCAGCAGCGCGGGGACTAGCGGGAGAAGTGAGCAGTTCTTC. This codes for CASSAGTSGRSEQFF.

The V call is TRBV30, the J call TRBJ1-2; D is uncertain. The CDR3 contains 16 residues. CDR1 and CDR2 from the germline V gene are GTSNPN and SVGIG (reference sequence). The germline V and J ends were trimmed by 0 bases and 8 bases, with 22 bases remaining between them. CDR3 sequence reads: CAWSVRRETPWRGYTF. CDR3 nucleotides: TGTGCCTGGAGTGTCAGAAGGGAGACCCCCTGGCGGGGCTACACCTTC.

The rearrangement uses TRBV14 and TRBJ1-1; a possible D gene is TRBD1 (5 bases). Germline CDR1 is SGHDN and CDR2 is FVKESK. CDR3 length equals 15 residues. V was clipped by 2 bases and J by 1 base, with 11 bases between them. Here the CDR3 DNA reads TGTGCCAGCAGCCAATCCTATGGGGGGAACACTGAAGCTTTCTTT. Translation: CASSQSYGGNTEAFF.

The chain recombines TRBV29-1 with TRBJ2-7; 7 bases match TRBD1. J lost 0 bases, V lost 1 base, and 6 bases had no gene match. The CDR3 has 15 amino acids. Germline CDR1 SQVTM, CDR2 ANQGSEA. The CDR3 region is CSVEVGDRASYEQYF. CDR3 in DNA: TGCAGCGTTGAAGTCGGGGACAGAGCCTCCTACGAGCAGTACTTC.

This clone was picked up one time. The rearrangement links TRBV5-1 to TRBJ2-2, with 10 bases aligning to TRBD2. CDR1 SGHRS and CDR2 YFSETQ come from the germline V gene. V shed 6 bases and J 7 bases; nucleotides not matched to a gene: 6. The length of the CDR3 is 14 residues. The CDR3 nucleotides read TGCGCCAGCAAATCAGCGGGAGGGTACGGGGAGCTGTTTTTT. Amino acids: CASKSAGGYGELFF.

Worth noting for this clone: The junction and the germline gene differ at one end; a read error may be behind it. The genes are TRBV6-1 and TRBJ2-1; TRBD2 matches 9 bases. Germline loops: CDR1 MNHNS, CDR2 SASEGT. The CDR3 runs to 16 residues. CDR3 nucleotide sequence: TGTGCCAGCAGTGATTGGGCCGGGACTAGCTACGATGAGCAGTTCTTC. Translated, it gives CASSDWAGTSYDEQFF.

The genes are TRBV7-6 and TRBJ2-7, with 9 nucleotides matching TRBD1. V lost 5 bases, J lost 0 bases, and 8 bases stayed unmatched. The CDR3 is 16 amino acids. The germline V gene encodes CDR1 SGHVS and CDR2 FNYEAQ. The CDR3 sequence: CASSLAHRGLSYEQYF. The CDR3, as DNA: TGTGCCAGCAGCCTGGCCCACAGGGGGCTCTCCTACGAGCAGTACTTC. The full variable domain, rest sourced from reference TRBV7-6 and TRBJ2-7, is GAGVSQSPRYKVTKRGQDVALRCDPISGHVSLYWYRQALGQGPEFLTYFNYEAQQDKSGLPNDRFSAERPEGSISTLTIQRTEQRDSAMYRCASSLAHRGLSYEQYFGPGTRLTVT.

This chain uses TRBV9 with TRBJ1-1, with a weak D call TRBD1 (5 bases). The germline CDR1 and CDR2 sequences are SGDLS and YYNGEE. The ends were cut back, 1 base at V and 0 bases at J, with 10 bases in the middle. The CDR3 sequence is 15 residues long. For the CDR3, the DNA is TGTGCCAGCAGCGTATCGGGGACGGTGAACACTGAAGCTTTCTTT. Translation gives CASSVSGTVNTEAFF.

The V and J genes are TRBV12-5 and TRBJ2-2; unclear D gene. The germline gives CDR1 LGHNT, CDR2 FRNRAP. This CDR3 comprises 13 residues. The V end lost 1 base, the J end lost 3 bases, and 3 bases lay between the germline ends. The CDR3 spells CASGLGYTGELFF. DNA for the CDR3: TGTGCTAGTGGTTTGGGATACACCGGGGAGCTGTTTTTT.

This sequence joins TRBV7-2 and TRBJ1-2; D is possibly TRBD1 (5 bases). The CDR3 runs to 13 residues. Trimming removed 3 bases at V and 7 bases at J, with 12 bases between. Looked up from germline, CDR1 is SGHTA and CDR2 is FQGNSA. The DNA of the CDR3 is TGTGCCAGCAGCTTTTCCAGGGAGGGTGGCTACACCTTC. It codes for CASSFSREGGYTF.

The CDR3 coding sequence is TGTGCCAGCAGCACGGGACTAGCGGGGGGGCAGTACTTC. Translated, it gives CASSTGLAGGQYF. This chain connects TRBV9 to TRBJ2-7, with 15 bases that match TRBD2. Trimming took 4 bases from V and 9 from J; bases not matched to a gene: 2. The CDR3 spans 13 residues. The germline gives CDR1 SGDLS, CDR2 YYNGEE. Supplemented by reference TRBV9 and TRBJ2-7, the full variable domain reads DSGVTQTPKHLITATGQRVTLRCSPRSGDLSVYWYQQSLDQGLQFLIQYYNGEERAKGNILERFSAQQFPDLHSELNLSSLELGDSALYFCASSTGLAGGQYFGPGTRLTVT.

The gene calls are TRBV29-1 and TRBJ2-1; 8 bases agree with TRBD2. V was pared by 3 bases and J by 7 bases, with 11 bases of the junction left unmatched. CDR3 length: 15 amino acids. The germline CDR1 and CDR2 sequences are SQVTM and ANQGSEA. The CDR3 spells CSVENSGTGRNEQFF. The CDR3 DNA reads as TGCAGCGTTGAGAATAGCGGGACGGGGAGGAATGAGCAGTTCTTC.

The V call is TRBV30, the J call TRBJ1-5; a possible D gene is TRBD1 (6 bases). Germline V lookup: CDR1 GTSNPN, CDR2 SVGIG (reference sequence). The CDR3 is made up of 13 amino acids. Trimming took 5 bases from V and 5 from J, leaving 13 bases between them. CDR3 residues: CAWGGAGDQPQHF. DNA for the CDR3: TGTGCCTGGGGAGGGGCAGGGGATCAGCCCCAGCATTTT.

This clone has more than one count but fewer than ten. The chain couples TRBV19 to TRBJ1-4; 8 nucleotides align to TRBD1. Trimming at V came to 4 bases and at J to 8 bases, leaving 3 bases not matched to a gene. The CDR3 is 13 residues long. The V gene's germline CDR1 is LNHDA and CDR2 SQIVND (reference sequence). CDR3 residues: CASSRQGSEKLFF. CDR3 nucleotides: TGTGCCAGTAGTAGACAGGGGAGCGAAAAACTGTTTTTT.

This clone was recorded many times. As DNA, the CDR3 is TGCGCCAGCAGCCAACCCCACTCCGGCAGGGGGCCTCCCTACGAGCAGTACTTC. Its protein is CASSQPHSGRGPPYEQYF. The genes are TRBV4-1 and TRBJ2-7, with 8 positions matching TRBD1. The V gene end was trimmed by 2 bases and the J gene end by 2 bases; junction bases not matched to a gene: 14. Germline V gives CDR1 MGHRA, CDR2 YSYEKL. The CDR3 has 18 amino acids.

This clone was recorded many times. The V and J genes are TRBV9 and TRBJ2-1; tentatively, D is TRBD2 (5 bases). Trimming left V 0 bases short and J 3 bases short, with 7 bases between. This CDR3 region has 14 residues. From germline, CDR1 is SGDLS and CDR2 YYNGEE. CDR3 in amino acids: CASSVVGSYNEQFF. As DNA, the CDR3 is TGTGCCAGCAGCGTAGTTGGGAGCTACAATGAGCAGTTCTTC.

The V and J genes are TRBV19 and TRBJ1-5; 8 nucleotides align to TRBD1. The CDR3 totals 15 residues. Trimming removed 8 bases from V and 5 bases from J; junction bases left unmatched: 11. CDR1 is LNHDA and CDR2 is SQIVND in the germline V gene (reference sequence). DNA for the CDR3: TGTGCCAGTTGCCCCTCAGGGGGCGGTTATCAGCCCCAGCATTTT. It yields the protein CASCPSGGGYQPQHF.

The V gene is TRBV25-1, the J gene TRBJ2-7; a possible D gene is TRBD1 (5 bases). This CDR3 contains 15 residues. Germline-derived CDR1 and CDR2 are MGHDK and SYGVNS. Trimming took off 3 bases at V and 3 bases at J, with 15 bases between the two ends. Here the CDR3 DNA reads TGTGCCAGCAGTGAGGTAGGGGTAGGGCGCTACGAGCAGTACTTC. Its protein product is CASSEVGVGRYEQYF.

The chain links TRBV28 to TRBJ1-2, with a possible D match to TRBD1 (5 bases). V was pared by 8 bases and J by 7 bases, with 20 bases between. CDR3 size: 14 residues. CDR1 and CDR2 from the germline V gene are MDHEN and SYDVKM. CDR3 sequence: CASAPPEWGPGYTF. Here the CDR3 DNA reads TGTGCCAGCGCCCCCCCTGAGTGGGGACCTGGCTACACCTTC.

The V and J genes are TRBV6-5 and TRBJ1-2; 8 positions match TRBD1. CDR3 length equals 14 residues. CDR1 is MNHEY and CDR2 is SVGAGI in the germline V gene. J was trimmed by 7 bases and V by 1 base; bases with no gene match: 5. The CDR3 spells CASSYYNRGGGYTF. Written as DNA, the CDR3 is TGTGCCAGCAGTTACTATAACAGGGGGGGTGGCTACACCTTC.